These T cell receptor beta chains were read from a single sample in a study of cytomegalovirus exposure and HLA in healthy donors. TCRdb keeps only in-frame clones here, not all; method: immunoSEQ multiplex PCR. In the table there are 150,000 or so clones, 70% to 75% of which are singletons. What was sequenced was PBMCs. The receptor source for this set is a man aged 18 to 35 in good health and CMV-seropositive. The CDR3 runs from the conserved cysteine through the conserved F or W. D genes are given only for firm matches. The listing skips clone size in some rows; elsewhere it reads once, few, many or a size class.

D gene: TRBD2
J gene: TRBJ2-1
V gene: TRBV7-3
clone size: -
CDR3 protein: CASSSRGGSYNEQFF
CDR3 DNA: TGTGCCAGCAGCTCGCGGGGGGGATCCTACAATGAGCAGTTCTTC

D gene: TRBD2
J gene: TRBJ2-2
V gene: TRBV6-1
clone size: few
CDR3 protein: CASSEVWTRLNTGELFF
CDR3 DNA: TGTGCCAGCAGTGAAGTATGGACTAGACTGAACACCGGGGAGCTGTTTTTT

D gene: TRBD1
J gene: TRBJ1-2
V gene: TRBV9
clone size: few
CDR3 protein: CASSPRPGQGDPTYGYTF
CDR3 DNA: TGTGCCAGCAGCCCAAGGCCGGGACAGGGAGACCCTACCTACGGCTACACCTTC

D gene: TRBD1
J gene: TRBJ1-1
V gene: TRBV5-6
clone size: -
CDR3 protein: CASSLDRMGDRGISAEAFF
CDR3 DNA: TGTGCCAGCAGCTTGGATCGGATGGGCGACAGGGGTATATCGGCTGAAGCTTTCTTT

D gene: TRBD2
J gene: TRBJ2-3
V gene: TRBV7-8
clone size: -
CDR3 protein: CASRAGGLDTQYF
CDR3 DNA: TGTGCCAGTAGAGCGGGAGGCCTAGATACGCAGTATTTT

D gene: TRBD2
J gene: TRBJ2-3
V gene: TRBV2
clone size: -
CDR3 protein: CASSELTSGNTDTQYF
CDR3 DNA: TGTGCCAGCAGTGAATTAACTAGCGGGAACACAGATACGCAGTATTTT

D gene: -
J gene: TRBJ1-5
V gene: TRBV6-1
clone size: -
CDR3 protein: CASSRGINQPQHF
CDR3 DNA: TGTGCCTCCTCTCGGGGTATCAATCAGCCCCAGCATTTT

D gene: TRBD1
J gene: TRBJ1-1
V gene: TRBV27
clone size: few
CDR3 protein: CASSLNRGQGEAFF
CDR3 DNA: TGTGCCAGCAGTTTAAACAGGGGGCAGGGTGAAGCTTTCTTT

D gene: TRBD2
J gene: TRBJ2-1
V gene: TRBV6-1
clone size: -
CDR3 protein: CASSEEVAGGNEQFF
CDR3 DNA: TGTGCCAGCAGTGAGGAGGTAGCGGGGGGGAATGAGCAGTTCTTC

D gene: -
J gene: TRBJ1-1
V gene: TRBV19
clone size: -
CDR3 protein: CASSFQGPTEAFF
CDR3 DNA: TGTGCCAGTAGTTTTCAGGGGCCCACTGAAGCTTTCTTT

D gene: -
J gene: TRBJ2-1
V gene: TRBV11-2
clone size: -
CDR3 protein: CASSLGTYYNEQFF
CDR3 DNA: TGTGCCAGCAGCTTAGGGACTTACTACAATGAGCAGTTCTTC

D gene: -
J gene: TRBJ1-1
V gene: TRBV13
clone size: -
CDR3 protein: CASSPGVVGTEAFF
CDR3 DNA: TGTGCCAGCAGCCCGGGGGTCGTTGGGACTGAAGCTTTCTTT

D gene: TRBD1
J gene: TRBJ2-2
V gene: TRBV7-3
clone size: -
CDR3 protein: CASTPTGDTGELFF
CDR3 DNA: TGTGCCAGCACCCCCACAGGGGACACCGGGGAGCTGTTTTTT

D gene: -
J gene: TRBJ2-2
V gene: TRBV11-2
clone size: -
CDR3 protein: CASSLSQGTGTGELFF
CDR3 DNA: TGTGCCAGCAGCTTAAGTCAGGGCACGGGCACCGGGGAGCTGTTTTTT

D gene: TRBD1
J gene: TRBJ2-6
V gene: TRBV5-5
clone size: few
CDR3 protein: CASSETDRGDYSGANVLTF
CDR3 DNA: TGTGCCAGCAGTGAAACCGACAGGGGTGATTACTCTGGGGCCAACGTCCTGACTTTC

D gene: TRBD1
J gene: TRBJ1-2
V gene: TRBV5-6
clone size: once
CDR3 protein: CASSHILGDRGLYGYTF
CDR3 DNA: TGTGCCAGCAGCCACATCTTGGGGGACAGGGGGCTCTATGGCTACACCTTC

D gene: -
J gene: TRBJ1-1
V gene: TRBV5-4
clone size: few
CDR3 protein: CASSLGLGVTMNTEAFF
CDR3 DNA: TGTGCCAGCAGCTTGGGGTTAGGGGTGACGATGAACACTGAAGCTTTCTTT

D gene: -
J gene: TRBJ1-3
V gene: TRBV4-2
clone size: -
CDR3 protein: CASSQSGNSGNTIYF
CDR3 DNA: TGTGCCAGCAGCCAGTCCGGGAACTCTGGAAACACCATATATTTT

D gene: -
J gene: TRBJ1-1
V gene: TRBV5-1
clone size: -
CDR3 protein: CASSLGDLDEAFF
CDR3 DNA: TGCGCCAGCAGCTTGGGTGACCTAGATGAAGCTTTCTTT

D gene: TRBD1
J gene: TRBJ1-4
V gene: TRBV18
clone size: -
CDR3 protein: CASSSGTGVKLFF
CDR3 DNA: TGTGCCAGCTCATCGGGGACAGGGGTAAAACTGTTTTTT